This TCR beta chain was captured by sequencing in a study of metastatic and nonmetastatic thyroid tumors. Study-level information: The comparison covered peripheral blood and tumor or nodule tissue in malignant and benign thyroid patients. Study-level results: Significantly greater TCR beta diversity was reportedly found in malignant thyroid tumors than in benign nodules (in blood and tumor).

No treatment had been given to any patient before thyroid surgery. TCRdb reprocessed the PCR reads via MiXCR. The table has about 8,400 clones, 31% seen once. Looked up from germline, CDR1 is SGHVS and CDR2 is FQNEAQ. Trimming cost V 1 base and J 15 bases, with 13 bases left between them. This CDR3 spans 12 amino acids. This clone counts as large (0.1 to 1%). The antigen remains unidentified. The rearrangement uses TRBV7-8 and TRBJ2-1; D perhaps matches TRBD2 (5 bases). The source of this sequence is a female donor with papillary thyroid cancer or a benign thyroid nodule (not recorded which). Some clones in this sample may be carry-over from other donors' samples. The specimen was tumor tissue. For the CDR3, the DNA is TGTGCCAGCAGCTTAGGGACTTTCGTTCCGTTCTTC. Its protein product is CASSLGTFVPFF.